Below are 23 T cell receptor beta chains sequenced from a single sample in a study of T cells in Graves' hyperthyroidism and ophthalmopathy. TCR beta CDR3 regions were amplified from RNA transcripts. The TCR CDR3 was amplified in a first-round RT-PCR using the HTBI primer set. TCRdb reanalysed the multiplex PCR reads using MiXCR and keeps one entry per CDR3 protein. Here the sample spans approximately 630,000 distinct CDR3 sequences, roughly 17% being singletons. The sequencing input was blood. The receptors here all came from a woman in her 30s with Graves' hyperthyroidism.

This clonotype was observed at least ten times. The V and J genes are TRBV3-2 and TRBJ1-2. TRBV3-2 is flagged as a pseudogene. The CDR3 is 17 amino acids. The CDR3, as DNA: TGTGCCAGCAGCCAAGATTGTGGCGGCACTATCGGCTATGGCTACACCTTC. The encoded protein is CASSQDCGGTIGYGYTF.

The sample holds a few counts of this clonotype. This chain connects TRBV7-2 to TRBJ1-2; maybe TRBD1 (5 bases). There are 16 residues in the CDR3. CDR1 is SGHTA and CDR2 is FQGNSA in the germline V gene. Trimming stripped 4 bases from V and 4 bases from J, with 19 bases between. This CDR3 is CASSSITLAGTYGYTF. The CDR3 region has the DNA TGTGCCAGCAGCTCCATAACTCTCGCTGGGACCTATGGCTACACCTTC.

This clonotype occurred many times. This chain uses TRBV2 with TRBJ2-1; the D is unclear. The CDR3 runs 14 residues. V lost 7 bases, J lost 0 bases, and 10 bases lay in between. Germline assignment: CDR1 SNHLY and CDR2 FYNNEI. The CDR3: CASTLPSSYNEQFF. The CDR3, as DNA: TGTGCCAGCACGCTTCCGAGCTCCTACAATGAGCAGTTCTTC. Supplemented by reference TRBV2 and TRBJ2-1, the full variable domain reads EPEVTQTPSHQVTQMGQEVILRCVPISNHLYFYWYRQILGQKVEFLVSFYNNEISEKSEIFDDQFSVERPDGSNFTLKIRSTKLEDSAMYFCASTLPSSYNEQFFGPGTRLTVL.

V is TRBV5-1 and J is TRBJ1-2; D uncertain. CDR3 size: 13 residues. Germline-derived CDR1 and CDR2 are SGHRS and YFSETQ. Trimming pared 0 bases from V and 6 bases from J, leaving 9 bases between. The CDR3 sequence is CASSLAGLNGYTF. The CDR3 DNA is TGCGCCAGCAGCTTGGCGGGCCTCAATGGCTACACCTTC.

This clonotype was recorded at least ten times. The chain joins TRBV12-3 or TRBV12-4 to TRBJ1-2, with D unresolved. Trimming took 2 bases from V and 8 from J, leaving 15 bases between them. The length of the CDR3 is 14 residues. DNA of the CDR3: TGTGCCAGCAGTTTACGGAGTCCACCCTCCGGCTACACCTTC. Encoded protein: CASSLRSPPSGYTF.

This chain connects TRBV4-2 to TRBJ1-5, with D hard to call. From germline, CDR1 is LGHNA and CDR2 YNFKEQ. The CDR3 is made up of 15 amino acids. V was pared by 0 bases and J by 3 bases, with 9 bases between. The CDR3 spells CASSQDGQFNQPQHF. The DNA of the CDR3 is TGTGCCAGCAGCCAAGATGGGCAGTTCAATCAGCCCCAGCATTTT.

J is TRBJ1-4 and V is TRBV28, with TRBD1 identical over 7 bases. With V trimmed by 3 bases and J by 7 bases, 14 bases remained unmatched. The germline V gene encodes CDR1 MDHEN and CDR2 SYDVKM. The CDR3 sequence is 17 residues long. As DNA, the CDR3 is TGTGCCAGCAGTTTGTCGACCGACAGGGAAAACGGTGAAAAACTGTTTTTT. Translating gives CASSLSTDRENGEKLFF. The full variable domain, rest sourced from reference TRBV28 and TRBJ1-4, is DVKVTQSSRYLVKRTGEKVFLECVQDMDHENMFWYRQDPGLGLRLIYFSYDVKMKEKGDIPEGYSVSREKKERFSLILESASTNQTSMYLCASSLSTDRENGEKLFFGSGTQLSVL.

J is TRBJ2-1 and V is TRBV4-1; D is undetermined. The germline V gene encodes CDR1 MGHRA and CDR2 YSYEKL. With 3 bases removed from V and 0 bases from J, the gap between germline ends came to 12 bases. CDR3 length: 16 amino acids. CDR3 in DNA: TGCGCCAGCAGCCACCCGTTCCTCCGCTCCTACAATGAGCAGTTCTTC. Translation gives CASSHPFLRSYNEQFF.

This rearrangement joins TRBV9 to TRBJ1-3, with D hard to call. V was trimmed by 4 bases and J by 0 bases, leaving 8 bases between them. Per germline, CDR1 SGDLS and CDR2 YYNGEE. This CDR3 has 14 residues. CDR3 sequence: CASSPGVSGNTIYF. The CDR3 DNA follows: TGTGCCAGCAGCCCCGGGGTCTCTGGAAACACCATATATTTT.

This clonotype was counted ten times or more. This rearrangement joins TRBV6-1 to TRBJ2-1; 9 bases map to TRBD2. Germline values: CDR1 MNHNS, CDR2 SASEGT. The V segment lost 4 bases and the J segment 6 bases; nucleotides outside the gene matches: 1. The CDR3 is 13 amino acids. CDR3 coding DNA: TGTGCCAGCAGTGGACTAGCGGCCAATGAGCAGTTCTTC. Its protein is CASSGLAANEQFF.

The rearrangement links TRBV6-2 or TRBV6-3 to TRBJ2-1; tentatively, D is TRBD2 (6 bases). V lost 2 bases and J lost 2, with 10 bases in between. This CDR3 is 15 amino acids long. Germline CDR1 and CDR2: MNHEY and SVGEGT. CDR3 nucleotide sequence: TGTGCCAGCAGTTACGTGGCGGGAACCTACAATGAGCAGTTCTTC. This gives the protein CASSYVAGTYNEQFF.

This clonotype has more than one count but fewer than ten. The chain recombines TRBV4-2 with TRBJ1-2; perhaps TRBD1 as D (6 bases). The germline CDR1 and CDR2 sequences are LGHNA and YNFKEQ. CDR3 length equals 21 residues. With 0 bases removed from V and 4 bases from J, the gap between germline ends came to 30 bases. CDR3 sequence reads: CASSQDTPQGTPSPGFYGYTF. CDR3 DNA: TGTGCCAGCAGCCAAGATACGCCCCAAGGGACACCCAGTCCAGGATTCTATGGCTACACCTTC.

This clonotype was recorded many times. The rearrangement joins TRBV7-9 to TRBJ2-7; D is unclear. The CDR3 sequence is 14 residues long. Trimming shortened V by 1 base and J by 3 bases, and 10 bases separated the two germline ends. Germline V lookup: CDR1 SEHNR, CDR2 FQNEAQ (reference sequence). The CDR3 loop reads CASSLGANRYEQYF. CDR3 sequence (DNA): TGTGCCAGCAGCTTAGGGGCGAATCGCTACGAGCAGTACTTC.

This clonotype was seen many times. The CDR3 bases are TGTGCCAGCAGAGCTAGCGGGAGGACGCACGAGCAGTACTTC. It codes for CASRASGRTHEQYF. The chain links TRBV12-3 or TRBV12-4 to TRBJ2-7; 11 positions match TRBD2. The V segment lost 6 bases and the J segment 5 bases; nucleotides outside the gene matches: 6. This CDR3 spans 14 amino acids.

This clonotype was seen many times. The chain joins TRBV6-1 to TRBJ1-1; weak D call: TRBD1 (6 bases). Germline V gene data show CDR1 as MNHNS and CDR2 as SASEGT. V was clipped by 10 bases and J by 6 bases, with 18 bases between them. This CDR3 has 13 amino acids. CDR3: CATQGSSRAEAFF. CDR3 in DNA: TGTGCCACCCAGGGGTCCTCGAGGGCTGAAGCTTTCTTT.

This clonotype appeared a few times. In nucleotides, the CDR3 is TGTGCCAGCAGTTACATTGGCAGTAACACCGGGGAGCTGTTTTTT. The encoded protein is CASSYIGSNTGELFF. The chain recombines TRBV6-5 with TRBJ2-2; D is unresolved. CDR3 length: 15 residues. The V gene's germline CDR1 is MNHEY and CDR2 SVGAGI. Deletions cut 2 bases from V and 2 bases from J, with 9 bases between.

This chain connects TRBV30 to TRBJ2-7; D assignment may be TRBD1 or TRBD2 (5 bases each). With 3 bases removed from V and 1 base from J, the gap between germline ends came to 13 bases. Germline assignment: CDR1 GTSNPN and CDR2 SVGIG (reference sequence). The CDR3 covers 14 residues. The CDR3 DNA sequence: TGTGCCTGGAGATTCCGGGACCTTTCCTACGAGCAGTACTTC. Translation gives CAWRFRDLSYEQYF.

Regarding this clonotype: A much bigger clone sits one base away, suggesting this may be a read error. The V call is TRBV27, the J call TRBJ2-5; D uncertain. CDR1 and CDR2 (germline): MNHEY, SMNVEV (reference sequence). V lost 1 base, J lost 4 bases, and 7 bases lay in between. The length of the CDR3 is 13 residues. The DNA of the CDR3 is TGTGCCAGCAGTTTATTTCTTCGAGAGACCCAGTACTTC. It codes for CASSLFLRETQYF.

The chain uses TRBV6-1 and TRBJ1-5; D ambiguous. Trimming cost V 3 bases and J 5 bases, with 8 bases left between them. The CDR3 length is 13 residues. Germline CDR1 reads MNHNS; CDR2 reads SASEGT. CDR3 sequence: CASSDSDYQPQHF. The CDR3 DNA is TGTGCCAGCAGTGATTCAGACTATCAGCCCCAGCATTTT.

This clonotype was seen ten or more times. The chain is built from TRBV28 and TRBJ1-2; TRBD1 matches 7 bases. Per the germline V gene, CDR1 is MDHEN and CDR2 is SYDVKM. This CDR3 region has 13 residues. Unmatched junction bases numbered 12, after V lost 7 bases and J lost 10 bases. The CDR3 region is CASTPPHRGPYTF. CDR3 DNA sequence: TGTGCCAGCACACCCCCTCACAGGGGCCCCTACACCTTC.

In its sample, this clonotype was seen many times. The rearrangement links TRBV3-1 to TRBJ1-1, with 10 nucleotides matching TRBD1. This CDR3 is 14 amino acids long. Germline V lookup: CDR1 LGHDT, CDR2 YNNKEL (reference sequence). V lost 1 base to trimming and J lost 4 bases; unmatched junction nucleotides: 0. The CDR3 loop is CASSQGDRGTEAFF. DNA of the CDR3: TGTGCCAGCAGCCAAGGGGACAGGGGCACTGAAGCTTTCTTT.

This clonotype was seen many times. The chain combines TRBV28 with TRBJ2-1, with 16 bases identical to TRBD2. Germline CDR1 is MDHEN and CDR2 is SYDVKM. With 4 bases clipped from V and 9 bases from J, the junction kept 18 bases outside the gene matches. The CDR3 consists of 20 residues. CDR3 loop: CASSSPRSTGTSGRALEQFF. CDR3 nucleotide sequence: TGTGCCAGCAGTTCCCCGAGGTCCACCGGGACTAGCGGGAGGGCCCTTGAGCAGTTCTTC.

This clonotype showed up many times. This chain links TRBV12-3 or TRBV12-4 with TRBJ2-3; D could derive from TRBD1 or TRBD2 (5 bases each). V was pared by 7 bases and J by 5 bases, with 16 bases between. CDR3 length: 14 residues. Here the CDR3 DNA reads TGTGCCAGCACCTGGGACGAGCGACGAGATACGCAGTATTTT. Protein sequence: CASTWDERRDTQYF.